One sample yielded the 13 T cell receptor beta chains listed below, sequenced in a study of CD8 T cells in Susac syndrome. About 0.5 to 1 ug RNA was reverse transcribed with random hexamers. TCRdb ran MiXCR on the immunoSEQ multiplex PCR reads and lists one entry per CDR3 protein. In the table there are some 140,000 distinct CDR3 sequences, around 95% of which are singletons. The sample consisted of CD8+ T cells from PBMCs. These receptors came from a human donor with Susac syndrome.

The CDR3 loop is CASTPGQGGSYGYTF. In DNA form, the CDR3 reads TGTGCCAGCACCCCTGGACAGGGTGGTAGCTATGGCTACACCTTC. The V call is TRBV3-1, the J call TRBJ1-2, with 8 nucleotides matching TRBD1. This CDR3 region has 15 residues. The trim removed 7 bases at V and 4 bases at J, leaving 11 bases unmatched. CDR1 is LGHDT, CDR2 YNNKEL, per germline (reference sequence).

J is TRBJ2-2 and V is TRBV29-1; 9 nucleotides line up with TRBD1. J lost 7 bases, V lost 7 bases, and 16 bases had no gene match. This CDR3 comprises 16 residues. The germline V gene encodes CDR1 SQVTM and CDR2 ANQGSEA. As DNA, the CDR3 is TGCAGCGCGGAAGAACCGGGACAGGGCATCGGCGGGGAGCTGTTTTTT. Its protein is CSAEEPGQGIGGELFF.

The V and J genes are TRBV6-6 and TRBJ1-2; D not resolved. Germline loops: CDR1 MNHNY, CDR2 SVGAGI (reference sequence). CDR3 length: 13 amino acids. The V and J ends lost 8 bases and 3 bases respectively, with 13 bases between them. CDR3 sequence (DNA): TGTGCCAGCCAAGAGGGCCCGGACTATGGCTACACCTTC. Its translation: CASQEGPDYGYTF.

V gene TRBV7-8 combines with J gene TRBJ2-1; D remains unclear. The CDR3 runs 16 residues. V lost 2 bases and J lost 7, with 18 bases in between. Germline loops: CDR1 SGHVS, CDR2 FQNEAQ. CDR3 nucleotides: TGTGCCAGCAGCTTAATCAACTATTCCCTACGGAATGAGCAGTTCTTC. Amino acids: CASSLINYSLRNEQFF.

The chain recombines TRBV28 with TRBJ1-5, with unresolved D. V was pared by 8 bases and J by 2 bases, with 10 bases between. The CDR3 has 13 amino acids. Germline CDR1 and CDR2: MDHEN and SYDVKM. CDR3 protein: CASWEFGNQPQHF. The CDR3 DNA reads TGTGCCAGCTGGGAGTTCGGCAATCAGCCCCAGCATTTT.

V usage is TRBV5-4 and J usage is TRBJ2-2, with D unclear. V shed 5 bases and J shed 4 bases, with 6 bases lying between them. Germline CDR1 is SGHNT and CDR2 is YYREEE (reference sequence). This CDR3 region has 12 residues. As DNA, the CDR3 is TGTGCCAGCAGAGTCCTCACCGGGGAGCTGTTTTTT. Amino acids: CASRVLTGELFF.

This chain links TRBV5-1 with TRBJ2-7; D possibly corresponds to TRBD1 (6 bases). Germline V gives CDR1 SGHRS, CDR2 YFSETQ. The CDR3 covers 13 residues. The ends were cut back, 7 bases at V and 1 base at J, with 12 bases in the middle. The CDR3 coding sequence is TGCGCCAGCGGTAGGACAGATTCCTACGAGCAGTACTTC. Translation gives CASGRTDSYEQYF.

This clonotype has just one count. The chain couples TRBV7-6 to TRBJ2-5; possible D gene TRBD1, 5 bases. This CDR3 contains 13 residues. Germline V gene data show CDR1 as SGHVS and CDR2 as FNYEAQ. V was shortened by 5 bases and J by 2 bases, with 9 bases between the two germline ends. CDR3 sequence (DNA): TGTGCCAGCAGCGTAGGGGATCAAGAGACCCAGTACTTC. Translating it yields CASSVGDQETQYF.

The chain employs TRBV5-1 and TRBJ2-7; weak D call: TRBD2 (6 bases). CDR1 is SGHRS, CDR2 YFSETQ, per germline. The CDR3 extends over 12 amino acids. V was clipped by 4 bases and J by 2 bases, with 7 bases between them. CDR3: CASSGEAYEQYF. The CDR3 coding sequence is TGCGCCAGCAGCGGGGAGGCCTACGAGCAGTACTTC.

The chain's CDR3 is CSAWGGSGYEQYF. The DNA for the CDR3 is TGCAGCGCTTGGGGCGGGAGTGGTTACGAGCAGTACTTC. This rearrangement joins TRBV29-1 to TRBJ2-7; 7 nucleotides line up with TRBD2. Trimming at V came to 7 bases and at J to 4 bases, leaving 10 bases not matched to a gene. The V gene's germline CDR1 is SQVTM and CDR2 ANQGSEA. The CDR3 spans 13 residues.

The chain couples TRBV7-2 to TRBJ2-1; D gene unclear. Germline values: CDR1 SGHTA, CDR2 FQGNSA. This CDR3 is 14 amino acids long. The V end was cut by 3 bases, the J end by 5 bases, with 11 bases between. The CDR3 coding sequence is TGTGCCAGCAGCTTCTCCTGGCGAAACAATGAGCAGTTCTTC. Amino acids: CASSFSWRNNEQFF.

The gene calls are TRBV28 and TRBJ1-5; D may be TRBD1 (6 bases). Germline CDR1 MDHEN, CDR2 SYDVKM. The V and J ends lost 2 bases and 3 bases respectively, with 14 bases between them. The CDR3 has 16 residues. The CDR3 sequence is CASSLLARGINQPQHF. The CDR3 DNA is TGTGCCAGCAGTTTACTCGCCAGGGGAATCAATCAGCCCCAGCATTTT.

This chain connects TRBV6-5 to TRBJ2-1; D possibly uses TRBD1 or TRBD2 (5 bases each). Trimming stripped 0 bases from V and 3 bases from J, with 18 bases between. The germline V gene has CDR1 MNHEY and CDR2 SVGAGI. The CDR3 length is 18 residues. CDR3 sequence: CASSYSPPGGTVYNEQFF. Here the CDR3 DNA reads TGTGCCAGCAGTTACTCGCCTCCCGGTGGGACCGTCTACAATGAGCAGTTCTTC.